These 21 T cell receptor beta chains came from one sample sequenced in a study of blood T cells in healthy people across ages. A second roughly 6 to 12 cycle PCR used barcoded and J-beta primers. TCRdb re-called the 5' RACE reads with MiXCR, one entry per CDR3 protein. The sample consists of around 820,000 distinct CDR3 sequences, 20% to 30% of them appearing once. The sample also formed part of further work on T cells of mothers and their children.

What was sequenced was blood. The receptors stem from a boy aged 10-17 years in good health.

There are a few counts of this clonotype. The rearrangement joins TRBV20-1 to TRBJ2-7, with 10 bases matching TRBD1. With V trimmed by 2 bases and J by 2 bases, 3 bases remained unmatched. Germline V lookup: CDR1 DFQATT, CDR2 SNEGSKA (reference sequence). This CDR3 has 14 amino acids. The chain's CDR3 is CSARYGQGAYEQYF. For the CDR3, the DNA is TGCAGTGCTAGATACGGACAGGGGGCCTACGAGCAGTACTTC.

This clonotype appeared a few times. The chain recombines TRBV6-6 with TRBJ2-5, with TRBD2 matching over 8 bases. Unmatched junction bases numbered 10, after V lost 5 bases and J lost 5 bases. This CDR3 is built from 15 residues. The germline V gene encodes CDR1 MNHNY and CDR2 SVGAGI (reference sequence). This chain's CDR3 is CASSPNRPGGETQYF. In DNA form, the CDR3 reads TGTGCCAGCAGTCCGAACCGGCCGGGGGGGGAGACCCAGTACTTC.

This clonotype was detected a few times. The V call is TRBV4-3, the J call TRBJ2-3; D unresolved. The V end lost 3 bases, the J end lost 7 bases, and 14 bases lay between the germline ends. CDR1 and CDR2 from the germline V gene are LGHNA and YSLEER. CDR3 length: 14 amino acids. CDR3 amino acids: CASSQDQSTHTQYF. The CDR3 nucleotides are TGCGCCAGCAGCCAGGACCAAAGCACCCATACGCAGTATTTT.

The genes are TRBV7-2 and TRBJ1-1; D is ambiguous. The CDR3 totals 14 residues. CDR1 SGHTA and CDR2 FQGNSA come from the germline V gene. V lost 1 base, J lost 5 bases, and 11 bases lay in between. In DNA, the CDR3 is TGTGCCAGCAGCTTAGTATGGAGGGAAACTGAAGCTTTCTTT. It is translated as CASSLVWRETEAFF.

The rearrangement uses TRBV5-1 and TRBJ2-1; D may be TRBD2 (6 bases). This CDR3 is 15 amino acids long. Germline loops: CDR1 SGHRS, CDR2 YFSETQ. V dropped 0 bases and J dropped 3 bases, with 10 bases sitting between them. The CDR3 DNA sequence: TGCGCCAGCAGCTTGGAGTCTAGCGTCTACAATGAGCAGTTCTTC. Translating gives CASSLESSVYNEQFF. The full variable domain, in which reference TRBV5-1 and TRBJ2-1 provide the parts outside the CDR3, is KAGVTQTPRYLIKTRGQQVTLSCSPISGHRSVSWYQQTPGQGLQFLFEYFSETQRNKGNFPGRFSGRQFSNSRSEMNVSTLELGDSALYLCASSLESSVYNEQFFGPGTRLTVL.

This sequence joins TRBV14 and TRBJ2-1; TRBD2 matches at 8 bases. The CDR3 covers 15 residues. Losses at the gene ends were 2 bases for V and 8 bases for J; bases not matched to a gene: 8. CDR1 SGHDN and CDR2 FVKESK come from the germline V gene. As DNA, the CDR3 is TGTGCCAGCAGCCAACTAGCGGGCCTAGTTGATGAGCAGTTCTTC. This translates into CASSQLAGLVDEQFF.

This clonotype was detected a few times. This rearrangement joins TRBV7-3 to TRBJ1-2, with D possibly TRBD1 on 5 matching bases. Germline CDR1 reads SGHTA; CDR2 reads FQGTGA. The V end was cut by 1 base, the J end by 8 bases, with 11 bases between. This CDR3 is 13 amino acids long. CDR3 coding DNA: TGTGCCAGCAGCTTAATCCCGGGACGCGGCTACACCTTC. Protein sequence: CASSLIPGRGYTF. The variable domain in full, completed from reference TRBV7-3 and TRBJ1-2, reads GAGVSQTPSNKVTEKGKYVELRCDPISGHTALYWYRQSLGQGPEFLIYFQGTGAADDSGLPNDRFFAVRPEGSVSTLKIQRTERGDSAVYLCASSLIPGRGYTFGSGTRLTVV.

This clonotype has more than one count but fewer than ten. This sequence joins TRBV6-6 and TRBJ2-1, with no clear D. V gave up 2 bases and J gave up 6 bases, with 8 bases separating them. Germline V gene sequence: CDR1 MNHNY, CDR2 SVGAGI (reference sequence). This CDR3 comprises 13 residues. CDR3 nucleotide sequence: TGTGCCAGCAGTTACGAGGCCGTCAATGAGCAGTTCTTC. Amino acid sequence: CASSYEAVNEQFF.

The rearrangement joins TRBV20-1 to TRBJ1-4; 7 bases are a match to TRBD1. Germline values: CDR1 DFQATT, CDR2 SNEGSKA (reference sequence). With 5 bases clipped from V and 6 bases from J, the junction kept 6 bases outside the gene matches. The CDR3 sequence is 13 residues long. The CDR3 sequence: CSASGTEHEKLFF. CDR3 sequence (DNA): TGCAGTGCTTCCGGGACAGAGCATGAAAAACTGTTTTTT.

This clonotype was seen more than once but under ten times. V is TRBV7-2 and J is TRBJ2-5, with D tentatively TRBD1 or TRBD2 (5 bases each). The CDR3 runs to 13 residues. The ends were cut back, 8 bases at V and 5 bases at J, with 15 bases in the middle. Looked up from germline, CDR1 is SGHTA and CDR2 is FQGNSA. The CDR3 is CASERGGSETQYF. The CDR3 bases are TGTGCCAGCGAAAGGGGTGGGAGTGAGACCCAGTACTTC.

The rearrangement uses TRBV13 and TRBJ1-1, with D hard to call. Trimming pared 5 bases from V and 0 bases from J, leaving 10 bases between. This CDR3 has 14 amino acids. Germline V CDR1 and CDR2: PRHDT, FYEKMQ (reference sequence). In DNA, the CDR3 is TGTGCCAGCAGCCCCCAGGTGATGAACACTGAAGCTTTCTTT. Its translation is CASSPQVMNTEAFF.

The rearrangement links TRBV12-3 or TRBV12-4 to TRBJ1-2; D gene unclear. This CDR3 spans 13 amino acids. V was trimmed by 6 bases and J by 8 bases, leaving 16 bases between them. CDR3 nucleotides: TGTGCCAGCAGCATCGCAGGCCTCGGGGGCTACACCTTC. Its translation: CASSIAGLGGYTF.

This clonotype was found a few times. The chain combines TRBV6-2 or TRBV6-3 with TRBJ1-5, with TRBD1 matching over 8 bases. With 7 bases clipped from V and 3 bases from J, the junction kept 8 bases outside the gene matches. Germline loops: CDR1 MNHEY, CDR2 SVGEGT. The CDR3 is 15 amino acids. CDR3 sequence: CASTSTGVHNQPQHF. As DNA, the CDR3 is TGTGCCAGCACCTCGACAGGGGTTCACAATCAGCCCCAGCATTTT.

The chain uses TRBV7-9 and TRBJ2-4; D call uncertain. Per germline, CDR1 SEHNR and CDR2 FQNEAQ (reference sequence). V was shortened by 5 bases and J by 3 bases, with 14 bases between the two germline ends. The CDR3 contains 15 residues. CDR3 coding DNA: TGTGCCAGCAGCCTACCCATCCCCCACAAAAACATTCAGTACTTC. This sequence encodes CASSLPIPHKNIQYF.

This chain uses TRBV12-3 or TRBV12-4 with TRBJ2-7; D may correspond to TRBD1 or TRBD2 (5 bases each). Deletions cut 6 bases from V and 3 bases from J, with 15 bases between. This CDR3 comprises 14 residues. The CDR3 DNA reads TGTGCCAGCAGCGAAACCGGGACCAACTACGAGCAGTACTTC. Translation: CASSETGTNYEQYF.

The table lists this clonotype with a few counts. The CDR3 region has the DNA TGTGCCAGCAGTTTATGGGGCAGGGACCAAGAGACCCAGTACTTC. It specifies CASSLWGRDQETQYF. This chain uses TRBV28 with TRBJ2-5; D possibly corresponds to TRBD1 (5 bases). With 0 bases removed from V and 0 bases from J, the gap between germline ends came to 8 bases. Germline values: CDR1 MDHEN, CDR2 SYDVKM. The CDR3 sequence is 15 residues long.

The rearrangement uses TRBV20-1 and TRBJ2-5, with 11 nucleotides matching TRBD2. This CDR3 spans 15 amino acids. CDR1 is DFQATT, CDR2 SNEGSKA, per germline (reference sequence). The V gene end was trimmed by 6 bases and the J gene end by 5 bases; junction bases not matched to a gene: 11. CDR3: CSAQILAGGGETQYF. In DNA, the CDR3 is TGCAGTGCCCAAATCCTAGCGGGAGGCGGTGAGACCCAGTACTTC.

This clonotype was recorded a few times. This chain uses TRBV20-1 with TRBJ2-1, with 11 bases lining up with TRBD2. CDR1 is DFQATT, CDR2 SNEGSKA, per germline (reference sequence). Trimming took 1 base from V and 1 from J; bases not matched to a gene: 6. There are 17 residues in the CDR3. CDR3 loop: CSARGQRLAGSYNEQFF. The DNA of the CDR3 is TGCAGTGCTAGAGGGCAAAGACTAGCGGGATCCTACAATGAGCAGTTCTTC.

The chain carries TRBV27 and TRBJ2-5; D uncertain. The CDR3 consists of 14 residues. Looked up from germline, CDR1 is MNHEY and CDR2 is SMNVEV (reference sequence). Between the trimmed V and J ends, which lost 0 bases and 7 bases, there was a span of 12 bases. CDR3 in amino acids: CASSLSRTLGTQYF. The CDR3 DNA sequence: TGTGCCAGCAGTTTATCCAGGACCCTCGGGACCCAGTACTTC.

The chain links TRBV27 to TRBJ1-1; D is unresolved. Trimming left V 2 bases short and J 6 bases short, with 13 bases between. The germline gives CDR1 MNHEY, CDR2 SMNVEV (reference sequence). The CDR3 runs 14 residues. The CDR3 nucleotides read TGTGCCAGCAGTTTAGTTGGGTCTTACGCTGAAGCTTTCTTT. Translating gives CASSLVGSYAEAFF.

The rearrangement uses TRBV12-3 or TRBV12-4 and TRBJ1-5, with unresolved D. The germline V and J ends were trimmed by 3 bases and 0 bases, with 6 bases remaining between them. This CDR3 is 14 amino acids long. CDR3 sequence (DNA): TGTGCCAGCAGTTTTTCGAGTAGCAATCAGCCCCAGCATTTT. The encoded protein is CASSFSSSNQPQHF.